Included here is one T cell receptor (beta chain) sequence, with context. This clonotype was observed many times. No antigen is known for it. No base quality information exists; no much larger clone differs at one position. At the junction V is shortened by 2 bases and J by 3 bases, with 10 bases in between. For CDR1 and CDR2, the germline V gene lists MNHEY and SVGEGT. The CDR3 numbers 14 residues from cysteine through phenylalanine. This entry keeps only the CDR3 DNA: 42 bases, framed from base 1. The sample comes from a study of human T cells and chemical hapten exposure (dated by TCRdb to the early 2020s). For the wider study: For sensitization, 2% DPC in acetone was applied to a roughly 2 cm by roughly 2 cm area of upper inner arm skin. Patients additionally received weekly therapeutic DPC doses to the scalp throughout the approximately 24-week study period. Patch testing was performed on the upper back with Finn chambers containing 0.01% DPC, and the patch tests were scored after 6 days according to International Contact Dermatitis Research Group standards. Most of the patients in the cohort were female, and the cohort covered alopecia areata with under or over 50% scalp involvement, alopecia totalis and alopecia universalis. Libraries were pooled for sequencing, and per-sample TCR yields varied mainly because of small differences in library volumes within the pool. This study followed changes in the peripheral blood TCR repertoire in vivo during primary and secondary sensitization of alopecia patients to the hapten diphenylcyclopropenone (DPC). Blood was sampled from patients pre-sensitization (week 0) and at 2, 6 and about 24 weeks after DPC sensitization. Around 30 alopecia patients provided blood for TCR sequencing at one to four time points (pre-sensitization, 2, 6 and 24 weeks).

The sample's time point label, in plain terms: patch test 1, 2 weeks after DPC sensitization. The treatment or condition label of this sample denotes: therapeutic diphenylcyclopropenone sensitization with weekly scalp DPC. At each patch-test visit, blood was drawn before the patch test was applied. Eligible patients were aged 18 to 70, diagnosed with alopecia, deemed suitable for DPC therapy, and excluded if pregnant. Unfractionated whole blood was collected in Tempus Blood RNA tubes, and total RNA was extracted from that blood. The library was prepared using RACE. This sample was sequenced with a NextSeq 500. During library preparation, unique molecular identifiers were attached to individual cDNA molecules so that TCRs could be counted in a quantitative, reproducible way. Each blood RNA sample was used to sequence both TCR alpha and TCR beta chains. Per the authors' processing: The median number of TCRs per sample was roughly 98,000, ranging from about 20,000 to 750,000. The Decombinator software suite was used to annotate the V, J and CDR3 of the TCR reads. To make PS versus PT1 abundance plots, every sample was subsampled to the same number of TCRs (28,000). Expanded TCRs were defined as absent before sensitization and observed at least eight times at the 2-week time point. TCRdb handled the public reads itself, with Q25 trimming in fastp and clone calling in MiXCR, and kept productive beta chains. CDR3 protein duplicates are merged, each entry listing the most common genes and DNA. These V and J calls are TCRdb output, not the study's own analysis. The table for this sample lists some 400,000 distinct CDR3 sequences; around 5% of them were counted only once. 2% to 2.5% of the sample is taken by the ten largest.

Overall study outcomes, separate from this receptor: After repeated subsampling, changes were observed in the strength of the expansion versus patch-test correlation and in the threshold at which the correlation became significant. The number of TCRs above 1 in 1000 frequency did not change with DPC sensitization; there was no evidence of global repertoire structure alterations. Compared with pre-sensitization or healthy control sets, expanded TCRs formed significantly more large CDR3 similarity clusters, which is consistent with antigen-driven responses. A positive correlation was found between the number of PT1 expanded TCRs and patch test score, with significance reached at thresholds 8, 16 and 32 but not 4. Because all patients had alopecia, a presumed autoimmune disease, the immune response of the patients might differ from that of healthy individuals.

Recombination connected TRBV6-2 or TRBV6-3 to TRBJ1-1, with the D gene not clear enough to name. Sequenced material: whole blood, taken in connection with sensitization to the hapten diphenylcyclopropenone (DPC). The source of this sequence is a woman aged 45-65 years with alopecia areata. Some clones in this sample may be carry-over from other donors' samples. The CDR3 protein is CASSYKILDTEAFF. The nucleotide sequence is TGTGCCAGCAGTTACAAGATTTTGGACACTGAAGCTTTCTTT.